This T cell receptor beta chain was retrieved from a study of immune evolution from preneoplasia to lung adenocarcinoma. Clones were sequenced by immunoSEQ multiplex PCR, and TCRdb holds only the in-frame ones, with some missing. The data contain thousands of clones, 60% to 85% of them seen just once; the ten biggest clones take up around 8.2%. Whole-study results and caveats: Later-stage lesions seemingly showed higher T cell density and diversity than normal lung.

A remark on this clone: Its antigen is not identified.

This CDR3 is built from 16 residues. CDR1 is SEHNR and CDR2 is FQNEAQ in the germline V gene (reference sequence). V was pared by 4 bases and J by 7 bases, with 22 bases between. The clonotype comes from a donor older than 65 with lung adenocarcinoma. V usage is TRBV7-9 and J usage is TRBJ1-2; tentatively, D is TRBD1 (6 bases). What was sequenced was FFPE adjacent normal lung tissue. This chain's CDR3 is CASSSPGGTGQGGYTF. The CDR3 DNA is TGTGCCAGCAGCTCACCCGGTGGAACAGGGCAGGGTGGCTACACCTTC.